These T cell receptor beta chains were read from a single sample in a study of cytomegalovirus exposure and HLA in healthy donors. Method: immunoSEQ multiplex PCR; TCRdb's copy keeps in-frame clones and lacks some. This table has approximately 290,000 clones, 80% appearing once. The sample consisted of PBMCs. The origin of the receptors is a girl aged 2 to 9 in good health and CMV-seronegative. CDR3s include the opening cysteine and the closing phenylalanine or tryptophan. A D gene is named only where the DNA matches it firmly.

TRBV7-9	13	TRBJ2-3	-	CASRPYWSDTQYF	TGTGCCAGCAGGCCTTACTGGTCAGATACGCAGTATTTT
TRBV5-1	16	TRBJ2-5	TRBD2	CASSFGSGSRQETQYF	TGCGCCAGCAGCTTCGGAAGCGGGAGTAGACAAGAGACCCAGTACTTC
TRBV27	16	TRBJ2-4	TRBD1	CASSLWGTGGESIQYF	TGTGCCAGCAGTTTATGGGGGACAGGAGGGGAAAGCATTCAGTACTTC
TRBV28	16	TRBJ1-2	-	CASHKGWAKINYGYTF	TGTGCCAGCCATAAGGGGTGGGCCAAGATAAACTATGGCTACACCTTC
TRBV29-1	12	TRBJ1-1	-	CSVAGIGTEAFF	TGCAGCGTGGCAGGGATTGGTACTGAAGCTTTCTTT
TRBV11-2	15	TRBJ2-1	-	CASSFGLSSYNEQFF	TGTGCCAGCAGCTTTGGGCTCAGCTCCTACAATGAGCAGTTCTTC
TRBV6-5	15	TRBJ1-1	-	CASSKTIFGRTEAFF	TGTGCCAGCAGCAAAACTATCTTCGGAAGGACTGAAGCTTTCTTT
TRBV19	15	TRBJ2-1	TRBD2	CASSIAAGGPNEQFF	TGTGCCAGTAGTATAGCGGCGGGAGGGCCTAATGAGCAGTTCTTC
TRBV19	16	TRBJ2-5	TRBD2	CASSTGLAGGQETQYF	TGTGCCAGTAGTACTGGACTAGCGGGGGGTCAAGAGACCCAGTACTTC
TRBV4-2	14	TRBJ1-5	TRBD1	CASSQRQGHQPQHF	TGTGCCAGCAGCCAACGACAGGGCCATCAGCCCCAGCATTTT